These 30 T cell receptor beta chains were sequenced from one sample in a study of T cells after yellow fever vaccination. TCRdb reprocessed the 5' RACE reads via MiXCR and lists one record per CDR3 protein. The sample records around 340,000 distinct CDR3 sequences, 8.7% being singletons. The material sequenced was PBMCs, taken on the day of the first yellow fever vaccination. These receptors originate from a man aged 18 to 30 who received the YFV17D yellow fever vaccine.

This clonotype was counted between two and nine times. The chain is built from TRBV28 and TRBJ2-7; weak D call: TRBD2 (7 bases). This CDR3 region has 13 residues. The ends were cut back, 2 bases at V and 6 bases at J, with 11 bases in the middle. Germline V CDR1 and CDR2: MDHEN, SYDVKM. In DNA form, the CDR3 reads TGTGCCAGCAGTTTAGACGGGGGGCGCGAGCAGTACGTC. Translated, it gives CASSLDGGREQYV.

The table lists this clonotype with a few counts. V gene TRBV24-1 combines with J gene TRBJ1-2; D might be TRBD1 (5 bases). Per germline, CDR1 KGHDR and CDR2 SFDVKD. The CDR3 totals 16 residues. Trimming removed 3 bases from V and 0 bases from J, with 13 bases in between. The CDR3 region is CATSDGRWTSNYGYTF. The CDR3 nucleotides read TGTGCCACCAGTGATGGCCGATGGACATCTAACTATGGCTACACCTTC.

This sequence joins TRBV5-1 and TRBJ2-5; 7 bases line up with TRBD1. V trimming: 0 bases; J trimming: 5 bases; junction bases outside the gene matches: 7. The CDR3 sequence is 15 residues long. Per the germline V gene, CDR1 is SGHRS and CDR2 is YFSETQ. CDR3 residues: CASSLEWDRWETQYF. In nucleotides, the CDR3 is TGCGCCAGCAGCTTGGAATGGGACAGATGGGAGACCCAGTACTTC.

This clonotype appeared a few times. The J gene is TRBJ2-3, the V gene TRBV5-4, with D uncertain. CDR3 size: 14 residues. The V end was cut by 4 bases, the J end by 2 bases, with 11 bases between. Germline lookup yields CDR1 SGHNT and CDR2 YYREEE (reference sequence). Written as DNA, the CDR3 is TGTGCCAGCAGCCCCGACCGTACCACAGATACGCAGTATTTT. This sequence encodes CASSPDRTTDTQYF.

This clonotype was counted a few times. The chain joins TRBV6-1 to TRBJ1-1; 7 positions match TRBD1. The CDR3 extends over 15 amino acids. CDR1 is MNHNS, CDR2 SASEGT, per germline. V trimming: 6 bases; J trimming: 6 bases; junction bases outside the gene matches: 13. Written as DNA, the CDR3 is TGTGCCAGCAGGCACGCCACGACAGGGCCCGCTGAAGCTTTCTTT. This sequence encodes CASRHATTGPAEAFF.

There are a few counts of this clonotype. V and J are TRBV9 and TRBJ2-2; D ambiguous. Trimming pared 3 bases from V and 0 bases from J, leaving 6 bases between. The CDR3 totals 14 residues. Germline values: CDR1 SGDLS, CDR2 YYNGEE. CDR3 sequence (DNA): TGTGCCAGCAGCGGTAACCCGAACACCGGGGAGCTGTTTTTT. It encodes CASSGNPNTGELFF.

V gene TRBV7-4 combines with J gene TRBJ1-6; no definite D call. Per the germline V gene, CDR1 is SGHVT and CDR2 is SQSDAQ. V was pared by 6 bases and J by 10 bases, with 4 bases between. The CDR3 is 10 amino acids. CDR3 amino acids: CASRQSPLHF. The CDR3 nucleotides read TGTGCCAGCAGGCAATCACCCCTCCACTTT. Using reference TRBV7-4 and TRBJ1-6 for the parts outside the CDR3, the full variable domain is GAGVSQSPRYKVAKRGRDVALRCDSISGHVTLYWYRQTLGQGSEVLTYSQSDAQRDKSGRPSGRFSAERPERSVSTLKIQRTEQGDSAVYLCASRQSPLHFGNGTRLTVT.

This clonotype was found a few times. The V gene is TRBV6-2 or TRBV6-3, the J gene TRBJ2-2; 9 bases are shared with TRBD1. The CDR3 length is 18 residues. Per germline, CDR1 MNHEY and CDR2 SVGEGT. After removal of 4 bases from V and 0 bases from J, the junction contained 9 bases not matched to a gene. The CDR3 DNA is TGTGCCAGCAGTTTGAGGGACAGGGTAGTTTCGAACACCGGGGAGCTGTTTTTT. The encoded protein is CASSLRDRVVSNTGELFF.

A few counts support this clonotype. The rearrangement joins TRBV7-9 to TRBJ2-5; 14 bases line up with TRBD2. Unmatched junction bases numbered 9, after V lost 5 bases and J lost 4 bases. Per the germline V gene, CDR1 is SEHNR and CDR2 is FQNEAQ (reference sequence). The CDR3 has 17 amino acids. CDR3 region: CASSVRLAGGARETQYF. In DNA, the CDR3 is TGTGCCAGCAGCGTGAGACTAGCGGGGGGGGCAAGAGAGACCCAGTACTTC.

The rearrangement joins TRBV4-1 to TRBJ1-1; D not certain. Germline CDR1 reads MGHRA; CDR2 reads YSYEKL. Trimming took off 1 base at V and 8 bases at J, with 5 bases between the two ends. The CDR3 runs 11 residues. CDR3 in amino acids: CASSQGLEAFF. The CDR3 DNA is TGCGCCAGCAGCCAAGGGCTGGAAGCTTTCTTT.

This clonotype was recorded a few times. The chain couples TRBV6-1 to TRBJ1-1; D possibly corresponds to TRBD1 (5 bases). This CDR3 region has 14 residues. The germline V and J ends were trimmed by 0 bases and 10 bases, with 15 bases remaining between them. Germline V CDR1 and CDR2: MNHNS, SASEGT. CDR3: CASSEAGWGDGAFF. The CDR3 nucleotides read TGTGCCAGCAGTGAAGCGGGTTGGGGCGACGGAGCTTTCTTT.

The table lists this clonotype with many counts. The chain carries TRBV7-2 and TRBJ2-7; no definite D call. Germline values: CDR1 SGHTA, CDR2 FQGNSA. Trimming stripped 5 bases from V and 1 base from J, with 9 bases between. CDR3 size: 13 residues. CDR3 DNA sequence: TGTGCCAGCAGCCTCTCCCAGTCCTACGAGCAGTACGTC. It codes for CASSLSQSYEQYV.

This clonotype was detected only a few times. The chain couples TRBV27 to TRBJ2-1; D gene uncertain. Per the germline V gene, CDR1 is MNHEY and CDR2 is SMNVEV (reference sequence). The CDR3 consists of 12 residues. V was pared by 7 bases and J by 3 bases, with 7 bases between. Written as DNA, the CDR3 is TGTGCCAGCAAGGGTGTCTACAATGAGCAGTTCTTC. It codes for CASKGVYNEQFF.

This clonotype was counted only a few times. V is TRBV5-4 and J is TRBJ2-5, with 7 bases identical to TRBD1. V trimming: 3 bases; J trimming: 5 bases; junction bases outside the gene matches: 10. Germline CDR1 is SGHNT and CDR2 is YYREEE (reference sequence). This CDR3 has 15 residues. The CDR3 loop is CASSSRQGPGETQYF. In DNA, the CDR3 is TGTGCCAGCAGCTCTAGACAGGGCCCGGGGGAGACCCAGTACTTC.

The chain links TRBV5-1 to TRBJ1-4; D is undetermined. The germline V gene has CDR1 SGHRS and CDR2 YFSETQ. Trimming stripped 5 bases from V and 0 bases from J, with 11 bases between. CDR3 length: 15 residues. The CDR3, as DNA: TGCGCCAGCAGAAGATCGATTACAACTAATGAAAAACTGTTTTTT. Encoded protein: CASRRSITTNEKLFF.

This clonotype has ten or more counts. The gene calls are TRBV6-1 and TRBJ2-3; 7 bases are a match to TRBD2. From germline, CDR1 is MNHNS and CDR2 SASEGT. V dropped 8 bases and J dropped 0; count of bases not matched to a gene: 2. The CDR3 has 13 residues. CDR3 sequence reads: CASGLVSTDTQYF. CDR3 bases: TGTGCCAGCGGACTAGTTAGCACAGATACGCAGTATTTT.

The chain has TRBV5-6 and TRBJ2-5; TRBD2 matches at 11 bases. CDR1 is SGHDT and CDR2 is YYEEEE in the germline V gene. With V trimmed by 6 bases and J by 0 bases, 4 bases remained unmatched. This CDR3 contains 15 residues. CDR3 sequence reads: CASTRLAGNQETQYF. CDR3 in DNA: TGTGCCAGCACCCGACTAGCGGGGAACCAAGAGACCCAGTACTTC.

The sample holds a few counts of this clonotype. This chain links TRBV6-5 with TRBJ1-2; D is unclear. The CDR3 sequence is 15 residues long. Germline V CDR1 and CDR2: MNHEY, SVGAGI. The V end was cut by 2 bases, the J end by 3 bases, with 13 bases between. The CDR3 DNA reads TGTGCCAGCAGTTACAATGGGGTAGCTCACTATGGCTACACCTTC. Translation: CASSYNGVAHYGYTF.

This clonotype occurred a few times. CDR3 nucleotides: TGCAGCGCAGGACTAGCGAATGAGCAGTTCTTC. Protein sequence: CSAGLANEQFF. The chain combines TRBV29-1 with TRBJ2-1; 9 bases are shared with TRBD2. The CDR3 is made up of 11 amino acids. Per germline, CDR1 SQVTM and CDR2 ANQGSEA. V shed 7 bases, J shed 7 bases, and the junction held 2 bases outside the gene matches.

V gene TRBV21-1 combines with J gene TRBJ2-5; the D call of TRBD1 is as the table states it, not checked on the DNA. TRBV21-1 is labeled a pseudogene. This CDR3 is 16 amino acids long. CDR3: CASSNKERGGEETQYF. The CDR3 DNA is TGTGCCAGCAGCAATAAGGAGAGAGGGGGGGAAGAGACCCAGTACTTC.

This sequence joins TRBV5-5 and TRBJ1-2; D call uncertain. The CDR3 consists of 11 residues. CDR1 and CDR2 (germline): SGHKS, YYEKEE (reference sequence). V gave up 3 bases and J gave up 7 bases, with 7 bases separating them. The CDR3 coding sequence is TGTGCCAGCAGCTATGGACCTGGCTACACCTTC. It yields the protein CASSYGPGYTF.

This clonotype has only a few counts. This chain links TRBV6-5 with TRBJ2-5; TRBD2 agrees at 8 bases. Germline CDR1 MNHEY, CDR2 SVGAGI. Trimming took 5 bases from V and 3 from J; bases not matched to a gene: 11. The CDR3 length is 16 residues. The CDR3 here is CASSHGLAARKETQYF. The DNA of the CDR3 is TGTGCCAGCAGTCACGGACTAGCCGCGAGAAAAGAGACCCAGTACTTC.

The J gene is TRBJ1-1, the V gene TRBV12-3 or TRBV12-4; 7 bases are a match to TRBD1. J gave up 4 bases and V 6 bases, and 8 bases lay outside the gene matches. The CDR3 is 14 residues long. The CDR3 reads CASSGQALSTEAFF. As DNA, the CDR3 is TGTGCCAGCAGCGGACAGGCCCTTAGCACTGAAGCTTTCTTT.

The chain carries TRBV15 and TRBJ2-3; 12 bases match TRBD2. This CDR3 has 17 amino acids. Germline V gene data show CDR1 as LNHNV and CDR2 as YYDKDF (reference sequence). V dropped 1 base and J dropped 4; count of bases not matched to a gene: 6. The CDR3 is CATSRVASGGAADTQYF. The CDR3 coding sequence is TGTGCCACCAGCAGAGTCGCTAGCGGGGGGGCCGCAGATACGCAGTATTTT.

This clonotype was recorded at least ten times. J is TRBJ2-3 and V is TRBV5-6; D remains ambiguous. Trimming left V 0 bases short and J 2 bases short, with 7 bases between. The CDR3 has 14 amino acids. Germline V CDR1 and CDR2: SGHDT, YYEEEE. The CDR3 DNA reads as TGTGCCAGCAGCTTGGGAACGAACACAGATACGCAGTATTTT. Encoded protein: CASSLGTNTDTQYF.

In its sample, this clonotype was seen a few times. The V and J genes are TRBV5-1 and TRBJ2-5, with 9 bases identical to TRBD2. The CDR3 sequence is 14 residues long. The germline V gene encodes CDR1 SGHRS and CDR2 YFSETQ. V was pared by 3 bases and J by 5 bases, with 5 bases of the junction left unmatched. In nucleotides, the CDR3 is TGCGCCAGCAGCTCTAGCGGGGTTATGGAGACCCAGTACTTC. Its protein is CASSSSGVMETQYF.

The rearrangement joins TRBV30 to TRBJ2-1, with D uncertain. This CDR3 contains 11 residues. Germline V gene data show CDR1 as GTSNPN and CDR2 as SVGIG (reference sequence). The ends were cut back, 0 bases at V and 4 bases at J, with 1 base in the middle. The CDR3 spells CAWSVYNEQFF. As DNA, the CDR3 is TGTGCCTGGAGTGTTTACAATGAGCAGTTCTTC.

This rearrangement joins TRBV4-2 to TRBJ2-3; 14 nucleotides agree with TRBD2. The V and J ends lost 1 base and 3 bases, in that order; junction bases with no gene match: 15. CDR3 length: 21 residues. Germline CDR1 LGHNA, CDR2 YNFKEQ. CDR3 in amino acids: CASSQVMGLAGVFQRTDTQYF. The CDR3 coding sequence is TGTGCCAGCAGCCAAGTGATGGGACTAGCGGGGGTATTTCAGCGAACAGATACGCAGTATTTT.

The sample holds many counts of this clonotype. For the CDR3, the DNA is TGTGCCACCGGCGGACTATTTTCCACCGGGGAGCTGTTTTTT. Translated, it gives CATGGLFSTGELFF. This chain uses TRBV27 with TRBJ2-2; tentatively, D is TRBD2 (6 bases). The CDR3 runs 14 residues. V shed 10 bases and J shed 4 bases, with 16 bases lying between them. The V gene's germline CDR1 is MNHEY and CDR2 SMNVEV (reference sequence).

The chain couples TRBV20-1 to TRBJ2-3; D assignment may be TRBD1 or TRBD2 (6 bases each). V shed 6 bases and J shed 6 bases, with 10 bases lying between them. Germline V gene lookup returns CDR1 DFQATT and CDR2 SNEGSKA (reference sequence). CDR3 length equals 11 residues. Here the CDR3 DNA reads TGCAGTGCCAAGGGGGGCGATACGCAGTATTTT. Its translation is CSAKGGDTQYF.